Many counts were recorded for the clone carrying this T cell receptor beta chain. Its specificity is not known. The CDR3 covers 18 residues. The V gene's germline CDR1 is PRHDT and CDR2 FYEKMQ (reference sequence). The junction had 12 bases not matched to a gene; V was cut back by 4 bases and J by 4 bases. For bulk TCR libraries, previously described methods and listed TCR primers were used. TCRdb called the PCR reads again in MiXCR, with one record for every CDR3 protein. This table has 80,000 to 95,000 distinct CDR3 sequences, under 20% appearing once. This sample was taken from a study of molecular identifiers for immune sequencing clone quantification. General study findings and limits: A single cell's spiked Jurkat TCR RNA was reportedly detectable among one million naive cells. Over 97% of CMV-specific effector molecules, but under 1% of naive ones, were in clones above 20 copies.

Sequencing used naive CD8+ T cells from blood, with Jurkat cell RNA spiked in. Subset of the sample: FACS-sorted CD8+CD4-CCR7+CD45RA+ naive T cells. The clonotype originates from a human donor in good health. Some libraries in this study had Jurkat cell RNA spiked in. The chain uses TRBV13 and TRBJ2-5; TRBD2 matches at 13 bases. CDR3 loop: CASSSTSGRAVGVETQYF. CDR3 sequence (DNA): TGTGCCAGCAGCTCAACTAGCGGGAGGGCCGTGGGGGTAGAGACCCAGTACTTC.